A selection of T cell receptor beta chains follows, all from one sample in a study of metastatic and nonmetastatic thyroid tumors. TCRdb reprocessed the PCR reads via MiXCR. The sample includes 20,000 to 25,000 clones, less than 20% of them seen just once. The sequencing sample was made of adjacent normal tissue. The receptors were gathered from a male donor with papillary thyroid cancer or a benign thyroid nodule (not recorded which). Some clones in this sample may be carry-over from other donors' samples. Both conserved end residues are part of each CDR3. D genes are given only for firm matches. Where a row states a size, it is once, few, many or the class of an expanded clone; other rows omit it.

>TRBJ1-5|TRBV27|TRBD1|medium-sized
CASSAQGGSRSQPQHF
TGTGCCAGCAGTGCCCAGGGGGGGTCTAGGTCTCAGCCCCAGCATTTT
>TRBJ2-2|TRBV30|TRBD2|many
CAWSVDPSGSTGELFF
TGTGCCTGGAGTGTAGATCCTAGCGGGAGTACCGGGGAGCTGTTTTTT
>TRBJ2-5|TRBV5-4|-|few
CASSLGTTAWETQYF
TGTGCCAGCAGCTTGGGGACTACTGCCTGGGAGACCCAGTACTTC
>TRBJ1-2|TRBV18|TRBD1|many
CASSVVGQGDYGYTF
TGTGCCAGCTCAGTCGTGGGACAGGGCGACTATGGCTACACCTTC
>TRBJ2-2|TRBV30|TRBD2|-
CAWSIGGAGCGELFF
TGTGCCTGGAGTATCGGGGGGGCCGGATGCGGGGAGCTGTTCTTT
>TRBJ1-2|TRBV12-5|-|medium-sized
CASALGQGHGYTF
TGTGCTAGTGCTTTGGGTCAGGGACATGGCTACACCTTC
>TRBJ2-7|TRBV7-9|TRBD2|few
CASRPTSGRFYEQYF
TGTGCCAGCAGGCCGACGAGCGGGAGGTTCTACGAGCAGTACTTC
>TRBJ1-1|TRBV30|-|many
CAWTGQRGTEAFF
TGTGCCTGGACTGGACAGCGGGGCACTGAAGCTTTCTTT
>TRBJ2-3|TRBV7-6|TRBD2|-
CASSVELAGGRRREDTQYF
TGTGCCAGCAGCGTAGAACTAGCGGGAGGACGACGCAGGGAAGATACGCAGTATTTT
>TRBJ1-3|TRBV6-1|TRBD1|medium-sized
CASSFGQGAGNTIYF
TGTGCCAGCAGTTTCGGCCAGGGGGCTGGAAACACCATATATTTT
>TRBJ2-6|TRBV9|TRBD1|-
CASSDRRGLGDGANVLTF
TGTGCAAGCAGCGACCGCAGGGGGCTAGGGGATGGGGCCAACGTCCTGACTTTC
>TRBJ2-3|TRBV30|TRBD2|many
CAWRETSGYTDTQYF
TGTGCCTGGAGGGAGACTAGCGGCTACACAGATACGCAGTATTTT
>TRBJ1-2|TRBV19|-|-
CASSMDVYGYTF
TGTGCCAGTAGTATGGATGTTTATGGCTACACCTTC
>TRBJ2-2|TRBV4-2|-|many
CASSRQLGVSANTGELFF
TGTGCCAGCAGCCGCCAATTGGGGGTCAGCGCAAACACCGGGGAGCTGTTTTTT
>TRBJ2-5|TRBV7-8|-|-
CATGRQETQYF
TGTGCCACGGGACGGCAAGAGACCCAGTACTTT
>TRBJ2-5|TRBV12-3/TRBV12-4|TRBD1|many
CASSGTGEETQYF
TGTGCCAGCAGTGGGACAGGGGAAGAGACCCAGTACTTC
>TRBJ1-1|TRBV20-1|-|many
CSARDLAGNTEAFF
TGCAGTGCTAGAGATCTTGCGGGGAACACTGAAGCTTTCTTT
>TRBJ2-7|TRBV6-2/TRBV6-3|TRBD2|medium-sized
CASSYSKRRGGFYEQYF
TGTGCCAGCAGTTACTCGAAGCGGCGGGGGGGATTCTACGAGCAGTACTTC
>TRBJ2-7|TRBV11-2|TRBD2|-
CASSPGTSYEQYF
TGTGCCAGCAGCCCCGGGACTAGTTACGAGCAGTACTTC
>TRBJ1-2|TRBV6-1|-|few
CASADPCPYGYTF
TGTGCCAGCGCGGACCCGTGCCCTTATGGCTACACCTTC
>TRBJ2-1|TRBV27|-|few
CAISDISRGAEQFF
TGTGCCATCAGTGATATATCTCGGGGGGCTGAGCAGTTCTTC
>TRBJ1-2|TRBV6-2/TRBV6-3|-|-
CASTPSMGNYGYTF
TGTGCCAGCACCCCGTCCATGGGAAACTATGGCTACACCTTC
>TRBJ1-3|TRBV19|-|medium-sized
CASKRQADSGNTIYF
TGTGCCAGTAAGAGGCAGGCAGACTCTGGAAACACCATATATTTT
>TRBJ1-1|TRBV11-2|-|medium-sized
CASVQGPARTEAFF
TGTGCCAGCGTACAGGGTCCCGCGAGGACTGAAGCTTTCTTT
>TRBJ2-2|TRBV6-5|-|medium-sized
CASSYQTGSNTGELFF
TGTGCCAGCAGTTACCAGACGGGCTCGAACACCGGGGAGCTGTTTTTT
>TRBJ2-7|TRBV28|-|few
CASSVAVGGSYYQYF
TGTGCCAGCAGTGTGGCGGTAGGTGGGAGCTACTATCAGTACTTC
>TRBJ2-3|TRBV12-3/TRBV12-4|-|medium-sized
CASSSHMDATDTQYF
TGTGCCAGCAGTTCGCATATGGACGCCACAGATACGCAGTATTTT
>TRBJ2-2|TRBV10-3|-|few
CATRASVSTVELFF
TGTGCCACCAGGGCTAGCGTGAGCACCGTGGAGCTGTTTTTT
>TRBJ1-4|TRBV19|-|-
CASSIAGQGGEKLFF
TGTGCCAGTAGTATAGCGGGACAAGGGGGTGAGAAACTGTTTTTT
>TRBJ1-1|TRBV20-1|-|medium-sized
CSAPKGGRSRTEAFF
TGCAGTGCTCCCAAAGGGGGACGTTCGAGGACTGAAGCTTTCTTT
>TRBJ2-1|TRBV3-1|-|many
CASSQDLGRNNEQFF
TGTGCCAGCAGCCAAGATCTGGGACGTAACAATGAGCAGTTCTTC
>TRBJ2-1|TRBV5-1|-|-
CASSLFAGPRNEQFF
TGCGCCAGCAGCTTGTTTGCTGGACCAAGAAATGAGCAGTTCTTC
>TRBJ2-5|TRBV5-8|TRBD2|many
CASSSLLTRDAEGRAQYF
TGTGCCAGCAGCTCACTTCTAACCCGGGACGCCGAAGGGAGGGCCCAGTACTTC
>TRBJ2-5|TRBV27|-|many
CASSLSAYQGAETQYF
TGTGCCAGCAGTTTATCGGCCTACCAAGGGGCAGAGACCCAGTACTTC
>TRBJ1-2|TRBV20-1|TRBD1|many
CSAPRDRLKNGYTF
TGCAGTGCCCCTCGGGACAGGTTAAAAAATGGCTACACCTTC
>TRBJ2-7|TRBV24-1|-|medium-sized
CATSASGEQYF
TGTGCCACCAGTGCGTCGGGCGAGCAGTACTTC
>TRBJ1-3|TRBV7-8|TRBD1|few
CASSSGQGYGNTIYF
TGTGCCAGCAGCTCCGGACAGGGATACGGAAACACCATATATTTT
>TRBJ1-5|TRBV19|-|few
CASRGQQASNQPQHF
TGTGCCAGTAGAGGACAACAGGCTAGCAATCAGCCCCAGCATTTT
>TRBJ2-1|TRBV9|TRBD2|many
CASSPSGGGPGPEQFF
TGTGCCAGCAGCCCCTCCGGGGGGGGGCCTGGACCTGAGCAGTTCTTC
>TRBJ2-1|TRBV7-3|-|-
CASSLGGVTLREQFF
TGTGCCAGCAGCTTGGGGGGTGTGACGCTTCGGGAGCAGTTCTTC
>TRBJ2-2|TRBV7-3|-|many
CASSSYGTLGGELFF
TGTGCCAGCAGCTCATACGGGACTCTGGGCGGGGAGCTGTTTTTT
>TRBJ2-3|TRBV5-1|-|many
CASSLTGRTDTQYF
TGCGCCAGCAGCTTGACAGGTCGGACAGATACGCAGTATTTT
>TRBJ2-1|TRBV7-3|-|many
CASSPRAGVAGEQFF
TGTGCCAGCAGCCCTCGGGCAGGTGTTGCGGGTGAGCAGTTCTTC
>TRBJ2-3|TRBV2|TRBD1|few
CASSGGQADTQYF
TGTGCCAGCAGTGGGGGACAGGCAGATACGCAGTATTTT
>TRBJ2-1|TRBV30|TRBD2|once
CAWRLTSGGYNEQFF
TGTGCCTGGAGGTTAACTAGCGGAGGCTACAATGAGCAGTTCTTC
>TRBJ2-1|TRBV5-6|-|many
CASSTRYEQFF
TGTGCCAGCAGCACAAGGTATGAGCAGTTCTTC